Listed below are T cell receptor beta chains from one sample, sequenced in a study of cytomegalovirus exposure and HLA in healthy donors. The protocol was immunoSEQ multiplex PCR, while the TCRdb copy is restricted to in-frame clones and leaves out a portion. The data hold more than 85,000 clones, with less than 70% observed a single time. The sample taken for sequencing was PBMCs. These receptors were collected from a female donor in good health and CMV-seronegative. Both conserved end residues are part of each CDR3. Fields, in order: D gene, V gene, CDR3 protein. A D gene is named only where the DNA matches it firmly.

>TRBD1|TRBV18
CASSQGTVAEAFF
>-|TRBV6-5
CASSYQGLNTEAFF
>-|TRBV6-1
CASTINYGYTF
>TRBD2|TRBV7-9
CASSQQLWTSGTDTQYF
>-|TRBV6-1
CASSAPDKKNTEAFF
>TRBD2|TRBV28
CASSWGSGRAAYEQYF
>TRBD1|TRBV30
CAWSVGQGLYNEQFF
>TRBD2|TRBV2
CASTSGTSEAKSSTDTQYF
>TRBD2|TRBV7-3
CASSFSGSSGEQYF
>-|TRBV19
CASSIISPKPQHF
>-|TRBV6-1
CASSELVTRQETQYF